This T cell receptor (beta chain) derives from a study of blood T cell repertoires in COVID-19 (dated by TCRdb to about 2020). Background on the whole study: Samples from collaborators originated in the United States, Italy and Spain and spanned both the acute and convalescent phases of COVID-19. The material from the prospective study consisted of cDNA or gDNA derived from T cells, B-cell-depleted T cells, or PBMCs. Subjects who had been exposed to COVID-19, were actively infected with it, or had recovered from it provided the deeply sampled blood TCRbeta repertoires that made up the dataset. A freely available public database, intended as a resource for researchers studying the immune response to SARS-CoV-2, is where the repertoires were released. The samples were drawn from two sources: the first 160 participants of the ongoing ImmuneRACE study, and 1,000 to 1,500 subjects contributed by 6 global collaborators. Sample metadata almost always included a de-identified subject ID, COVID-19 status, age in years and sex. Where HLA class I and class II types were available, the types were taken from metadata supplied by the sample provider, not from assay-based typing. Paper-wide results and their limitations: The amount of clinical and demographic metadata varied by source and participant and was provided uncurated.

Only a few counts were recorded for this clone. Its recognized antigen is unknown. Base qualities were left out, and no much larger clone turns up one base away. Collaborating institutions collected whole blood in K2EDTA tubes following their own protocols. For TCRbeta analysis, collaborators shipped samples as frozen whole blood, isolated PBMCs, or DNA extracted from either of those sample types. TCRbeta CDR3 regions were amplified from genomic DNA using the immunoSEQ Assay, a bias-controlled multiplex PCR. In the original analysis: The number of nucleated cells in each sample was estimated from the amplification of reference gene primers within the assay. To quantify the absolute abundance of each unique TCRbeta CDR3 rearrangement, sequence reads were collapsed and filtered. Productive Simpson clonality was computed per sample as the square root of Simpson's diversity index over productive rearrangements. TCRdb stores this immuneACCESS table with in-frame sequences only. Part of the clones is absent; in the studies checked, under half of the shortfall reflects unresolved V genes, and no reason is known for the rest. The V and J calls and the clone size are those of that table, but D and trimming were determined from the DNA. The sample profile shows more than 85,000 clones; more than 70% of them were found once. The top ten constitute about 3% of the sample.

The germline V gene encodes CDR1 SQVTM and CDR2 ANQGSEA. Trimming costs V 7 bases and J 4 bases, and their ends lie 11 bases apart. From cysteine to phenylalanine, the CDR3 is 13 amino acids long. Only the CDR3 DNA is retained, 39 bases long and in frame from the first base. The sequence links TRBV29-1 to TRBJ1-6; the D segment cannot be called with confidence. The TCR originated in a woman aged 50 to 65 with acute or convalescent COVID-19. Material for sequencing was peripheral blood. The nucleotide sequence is TGCAGCGCCAGGACGGGGTATAATTCACCCCTCCACTTT. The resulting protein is CSARTGYNSPLHF.